This TCR beta chain was captured by sequencing in a study of graft-versus-host responses after intestinal transplantation. The wider study: Grafts that recipients had were multivisceral, liver-intestinal, or isolated intestinal transplants. Study results and caveats: Ileal or blood samples showed some GvH clones first, and such clones were also found in recipient marrow.

This clone was counted between two and nine times. No antigen is known for it. Repertoires were generated with immunoSEQ multiplex PCR, while TCRdb's copy carries only in-frame clones and drops some. This sample has around 50,000 clones, with less than 85% found just once. Looked up from germline, CDR1 is SGHKS and CDR2 is YYEKEE (reference sequence). The V and J ends lost 4 bases and 1 base respectively, with 18 bases between them. The CDR3 is 18 amino acids. The chain joins TRBV5-5 to TRBJ1-6, with D perhaps TRBD1 (6 bases). The sequenced sample was unstimulated CD4+ T cells sorted from spleen or lymph node cells, obtained before transplant. This TCR was recovered from a human donor who was the organ donor for an intestinal transplant. CDR3 loop: CASSKGHPAPSYNSPLHF. The CDR3 DNA reads TGTGCCAGCAGCAAGGGACACCCCGCGCCATCCTATAATTCACCCCTCCACTTT.